This record looks at one T cell receptor beta chain sequence and its context. The antigen is not known. The record originates from a study of T cells in Graves' hyperthyroidism and ophthalmopathy. Study-wide points: Researchers found most expanded thyroid clonotypes above 0.001 in blood as well.

Amplification yielded TCR beta CDR3 regions, with RNA transcripts as the source. The HTBI primer set was used in a first-round RT-PCR of the TCR CDR3. Via MiXCR, TCRdb re-called the multiplex PCR reads, giving one row per CDR3 protein. This table has about 840,000 distinct CDR3 sequences, over 35% appearing once. This receptor was taken from a man younger than 35 with Graves' hyperthyroidism. Specimen: blood.

CDR3 in DNA: TGTGCCAGCGGGACCTACAGGGTTAACACCGGGGAGCTGTTTTTT. Amino acid sequence: CASGTYRVNTGELFF. The chain links TRBV12-3 or TRBV12-4 to TRBJ2-2; a weak D match, TRBD1 (6 bases). The CDR3 runs 15 residues. The V end lost 8 bases, the J end lost 2 bases, and 15 bases lay between the germline ends.